Below, 4 T cell receptor beta chains from the same sample are listed, as sequenced in a study of T and B cells in COVID-19 patients (TCRdb year 2020). TRB repertoires were amplified from about 260-540 ng of genomic DNA extracted from blood. The listed sequencing device is Illumina MiSeq. TRB rearrangements were amplified by multiplex PCR with BIOMED2 TRB-A/B primer pools. The public reads were reprocessed in TCRdb via fastp at Q25 and MiXCR, keeping in-frame beta chains. CDR3 protein duplicates are merged, each entry listing the most common genes and DNA. Within this sample are roughly 8,000 distinct CDR3 sequences, with roughly 31% of them counted one time only. The ten largest clones take up more than 5% of the sample. The source material was blood. Receptors originate from a human donor who had recovered from COVID-19.

This clonotype has more than one count but fewer than ten. The CDR3 region is CASSQARVGAMGGELFF. The DNA for the CDR3 is TGTGCCAGCAGCCAAGCCCGCGTTGGGGCAATGGGCGGGGAGCTGTTTTTT. The chain employs TRBV4-2 and TRBJ2-2; perhaps TRBD1 as D (5 bases). This CDR3 contains 17 residues. CDR1 and CDR2 from the germline V gene are LGHNA and YNFKEQ. The V and J ends lost 1 base and 7 bases respectively, with 19 bases between them.

This clonotype was recorded a few times. The chain uses TRBV20-1 and TRBJ2-5, with D perhaps TRBD2 (7 bases). This CDR3 is built from 15 residues. Trimming shortened V by 3 bases and J by 2 bases, and 16 bases separated the two germline ends. Looked up from germline, CDR1 is DFQATT and CDR2 is SNEGSKA (reference sequence). The CDR3 sequence: CSARSGLGGQETQYF. CDR3 DNA: TGCAGTGCTAGGTCAGGACTAGGGGGGCAAGAGACCCAGTACTTC.

The gene calls are TRBV6-2 or TRBV6-3 and TRBJ1-1; perhaps TRBD1 as D (5 bases). CDR1 is MNHEY and CDR2 is SVGEGT in the germline V gene. This CDR3 is built from 13 residues. Trimming left V 2 bases short and J 2 bases short, with 6 bases between. The DNA of the CDR3 is TGTGCCAGCAGTTACCAGGGAAACACTGAAGCTTTCTTT. It codes for CASSYQGNTEAFF.

There are a few counts of this clonotype. V is TRBV6-2 or TRBV6-3 and J is TRBJ2-4; maybe TRBD2 (6 bases). The CDR3 runs to 18 residues. Germline CDR1 reads MNHEY; CDR2 reads SVGEGT. Deletions cut 7 bases from V and 0 bases from J, with 22 bases between. The CDR3 protein is CASTNAGRMGLAKNIQYF. The CDR3 DNA is TGTGCCAGCACTAACGCGGGGAGAATGGGTCTAGCCAAAAACATTCAGTACTTC.